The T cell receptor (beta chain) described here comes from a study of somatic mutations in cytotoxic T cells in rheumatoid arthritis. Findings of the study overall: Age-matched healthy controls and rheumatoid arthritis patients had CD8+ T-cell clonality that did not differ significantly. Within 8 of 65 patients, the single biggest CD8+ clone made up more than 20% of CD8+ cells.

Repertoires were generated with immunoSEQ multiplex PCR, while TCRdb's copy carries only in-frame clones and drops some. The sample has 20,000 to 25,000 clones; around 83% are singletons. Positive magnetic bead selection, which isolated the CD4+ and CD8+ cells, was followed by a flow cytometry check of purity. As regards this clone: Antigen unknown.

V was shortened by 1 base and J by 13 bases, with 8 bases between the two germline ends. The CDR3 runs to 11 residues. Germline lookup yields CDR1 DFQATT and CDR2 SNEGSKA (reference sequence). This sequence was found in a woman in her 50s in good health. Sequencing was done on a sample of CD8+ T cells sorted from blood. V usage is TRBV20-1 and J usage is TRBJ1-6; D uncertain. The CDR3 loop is CSARVGEPLHF. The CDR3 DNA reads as TGCAGTGCTAGAGTTGGGGAGCCCCTCCACTTT.